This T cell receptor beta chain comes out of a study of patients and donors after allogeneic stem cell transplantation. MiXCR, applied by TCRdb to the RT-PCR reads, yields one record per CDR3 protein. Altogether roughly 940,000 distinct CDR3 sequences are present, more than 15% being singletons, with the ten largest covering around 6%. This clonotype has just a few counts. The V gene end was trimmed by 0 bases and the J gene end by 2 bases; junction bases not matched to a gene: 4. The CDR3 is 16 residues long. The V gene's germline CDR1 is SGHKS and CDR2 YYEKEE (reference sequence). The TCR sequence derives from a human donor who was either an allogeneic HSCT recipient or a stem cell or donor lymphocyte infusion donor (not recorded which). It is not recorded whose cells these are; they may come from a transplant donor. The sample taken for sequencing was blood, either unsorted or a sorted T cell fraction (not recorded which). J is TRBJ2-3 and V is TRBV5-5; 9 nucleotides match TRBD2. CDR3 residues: CASSLDSGRITDTQYF. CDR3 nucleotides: TGTGCCAGCAGCTTGGATAGCGGGAGAATCACAGATACGCAGTATTTT.